This TCR beta chain was retrieved from a study of monozygotic twins with cystic fibrosis. Trimming cost V 4 bases and J 3 bases; bases outside gene matches: 6. The germline V gene encodes CDR1 SGHRS and CDR2 YFSETQ. This CDR3 comprises 14 residues. Study-level points and caveats: Nucleotide-identical clonotype sharing was significantly higher within monozygotic CF twin pairs than between unrelated CF individuals. Age, concordance and disease severity did not associate with shared CDR3 numbers.

This clone has a handful of counts. Its antigen is unknown. Libraries were prepared by immunoSEQ multiplex PCR; TCRdb keeps only in-frame clonotypes and omits some of them. Found here are about 35,000 clones, over 60% of them singletons; the top ten hold roughly 0.72%. The sequencing input was blood. This rearrangement joins TRBV5-1 to TRBJ1-2, with 7 bases matching TRBD1. The TCR sequence derives from a girl aged 5-17 years with cystic fibrosis. In DNA, the CDR3 is TGCGCCAGCAGCCTATGGACAGGAGACTATGGCTACACCTTC. Translated: CASSLWTGDYGYTF.